This T cell receptor beta chain was retrieved from a study of blood T cell repertoires in COVID-19. For the study at large: Researchers got acute and convalescent COVID-19 samples from the United States, Italy and Spain.

The authors' processing: The assay estimated nucleated cells by amplifying reference gene primers. The protocol was immunoSEQ multiplex PCR, while the TCRdb copy is restricted to in-frame clones and leaves out a portion. The D gene and trimming were derived from the DNA, and the V and J assignments and clone size from that table. In the table there are around 300,000 clones, around nine tenths of which are singletons. Cohorts were assigned according to the clinical history that participants reported. Cohort 3 recovery required two negative PCRs, clearance, or symptom resolution. CDR1 and CDR2 from the germline V gene are LNHDA and SQIVND (reference sequence). Germline trimming cut 4 bases from V and 4 bases from J; bases unmatched to any gene: 2. The CDR3 runs 13 residues.

The sample consisted of PBMCs or T cells enriched from blood (not recorded which). The source is a woman aged 30 to 39 who had recovered from COVID-19. V is TRBV19 and J is TRBJ1-1; 8 nucleotides align to TRBD1. The CDR3 protein is CASSRTGRTEAFF. In nucleotides, the CDR3 is TGTGCCAGTAGTAGGACAGGGCGCACTGAAGCTTTCTTT.